A single sample gave rise to the 15 T cell receptor beta chains below, sequenced in a study of CD8+CD57+ T cells in acquired aplastic anemia. Using genomic DNA as the template, TCR beta VDJ and CDR3 profiling was carried out. TCRdb passed the reads through MiXCR, listing each CDR3 protein once. The sample yields over 35,000 distinct CDR3 sequences, 68% seen once. Sequencing input: sorted CD4+, CD8+, or CD8+CD57+ T cells (not recorded which) from PBMCs. Receptors originate from a human donor in good health, serving as a control.

J is TRBJ1-4 and V is TRBV25-1; D gene ambiguous. V lost 2 bases to trimming and J lost 3 bases, with 19 bases between them. Germline lookup yields CDR1 MGHDK and CDR2 SYGVNS. This CDR3 contains 18 residues. The CDR3 nucleotides are TGTGCCAGCAGTGAAACCCGCCCTGGGCCTGGGGCTAATGAAAAACTGTTTTTT. This sequence encodes CASSETRPGPGANEKLFF.

The chain recombines TRBV9 with TRBJ2-7; 7 bases match TRBD1. CDR1 and CDR2 from the germline V gene are SGDLS and YYNGEE. J gave up 2 bases and V 6 bases, and 8 bases lay outside the gene matches. This CDR3 region has 14 residues. CDR3 coding DNA: TGTGCCAGCATCCCGGGACAGCCTACCTACGAGCAGTACTTC. Its protein product is CASIPGQPTYEQYF.

The rearrangement uses TRBV19 and TRBJ2-7; 7 nucleotides agree with TRBD1. The J segment lost 4 bases and the V segment lost 10 bases, leaving 7 bases of the junction unmatched. Germline loops: CDR1 LNHDA, CDR2 SQIVND (reference sequence). The CDR3 has 12 amino acids. The chain's CDR3 is CATSDRRYEQYF. CDR3 nucleotide sequence: TGTGCCACTTCGGACAGGCGGTACGAGCAGTACTTC. Using reference TRBV19 and TRBJ2-7 for the parts outside the CDR3, the full variable domain is DGGITQSPKYLFRKEGQNVTLSCEQNLNHDAMYWYRQDPGQGLRLIYYSQIVNDFQKGDIAEGYSVSREKKESFPLTVTSAQKNPTAFYLCATSDRRYEQYFGPGTRLTVT.

This clonotype has at least ten counts. This rearrangement joins TRBV3-1 to TRBJ1-2; the D is unclear. This CDR3 is 16 amino acids long. V lost 0 bases to trimming and J lost 4 bases, with 15 bases between them. CDR1 is LGHDT and CDR2 is YNNKEL in the germline V gene (reference sequence). The CDR3 loop reads CASSQDWKNTAYGYTF. The CDR3 DNA reads TGTGCCAGCAGCCAAGACTGGAAGAATACAGCCTATGGCTACACCTTC.

This clonotype has ten or more counts. The chain couples TRBV28 to TRBJ2-1, with 8 nucleotides matching TRBD1. V lost 5 bases to trimming and J lost 3 bases; unmatched junction nucleotides: 9. Germline V gene sequence: CDR1 MDHEN, CDR2 SYDVKM. The CDR3 sequence is 16 residues long. CDR3 sequence reads: CASSPYIGQGYNEQFF. In nucleotides, the CDR3 is TGTGCCAGCAGTCCCTACATTGGACAGGGCTACAATGAGCAGTTCTTC.

This rearrangement joins TRBV19 to TRBJ2-7, with D perhaps being TRBD1 or TRBD2 (6 bases each). The CDR3 runs 13 residues. Looked up from germline, CDR1 is LNHDA and CDR2 is SQIVND (reference sequence). V lost 7 bases and J 1 base, leaving 11 bases between the germline ends. As DNA, the CDR3 is TGTGCCAGTACCCTAGGGGGGTCCTACGAGCAGTACTTC. This encodes CASTLGGSYEQYF.

The chain couples TRBV19 to TRBJ1-2; no reliable D call. Trimming removed 3 bases from V and 6 bases from J, with 8 bases in between. This CDR3 has 12 residues. Per germline, CDR1 LNHDA and CDR2 SQIVND (reference sequence). The CDR3 sequence is CASSIYEDGYTF. The CDR3 DNA is TGTGCCAGTAGTATCTATGAGGATGGCTACACCTTC.

This rearrangement joins TRBV7-9 to TRBJ1-2; tentative D call: TRBD1 (6 bases). Germline V gene data show CDR1 as SEHNR and CDR2 as FQNEAQ (reference sequence). The CDR3 consists of 14 residues. The germline V and J ends were trimmed by 0 bases and 8 bases, with 13 bases remaining between them. The CDR3: CASSLAGGRWGYTF. The CDR3 nucleotides read TGTGCCAGCAGCTTAGCAGGGGGGAGGTGGGGCTACACCTTC.

This clonotype has just one count. The chain's CDR3 is CASSLTGLQLNEQFF. The CDR3 nucleotides are TGCGCCAGCAGTCTAACAGGACTACAACTCAATGAGCAGTTCTTC. The chain couples TRBV10-1 to TRBJ2-1, with D possibly matching TRBD2 (6 bases). V was shortened by 5 bases and J by 6 bases, with 17 bases between the two germline ends. This CDR3 region has 15 residues. CDR1 WNHNN and CDR2 SYGVQD come from the germline V gene (reference sequence).

This chain links TRBV10-2 with TRBJ2-7; 8 bases match TRBD2. Germline assignment: CDR1 WSHSY and CDR2 SAAADI. Unmatched junction bases numbered 1, after V lost 6 bases and J lost 3 bases. CDR3 length: 12 residues. CDR3 amino acids: CASRLADYEQYF. The DNA for the CDR3 is TGCGCCAGCAGACTAGCGGACTACGAGCAGTACTTC.

Remarks on this clonotype: Mismatch with germline at one junction end may stem from a read error. The rearrangement links TRBV20-1 to TRBJ2-1; TRBD2 is a possible D gene (7 bases). This CDR3 is 14 amino acids long. Per the germline V gene, CDR1 is DFQATT and CDR2 is SNEGSKA (reference sequence). CDR3 DNA sequence: TGCAGTGCTCGAGACGATGGGGGGGGGCGTGAGCAGTTCTTC. It codes for CSARDDGGGREQFF.

The chain joins TRBV19 to TRBJ1-1; 9 bases map to TRBD1. The CDR3 has 15 amino acids. CDR1 is LNHDA and CDR2 is SQIVND in the germline V gene (reference sequence). The ends lost 8 bases at V and 3 bases at J; junction bases unmatched: 10. CDR3 coding DNA: TGTGCCAGTCGAACAGGGGGCATTAAGGACACTGAAGCTTTCTTT. Amino acids: CASRTGGIKDTEAFF.

J is TRBJ2-3 and V is TRBV2; D not certain. Trimming pared 11 bases from V and 2 bases from J, leaving 14 bases between. Germline assignment: CDR1 SNHLY and CDR2 FYNNEI. The CDR3 is 13 amino acids. The CDR3 DNA is TGTGCCTTTCCGGGTCTACTCACAGATACGCAGTATTTT. This encodes CAFPGLLTDTQYF.

The V call is TRBV24-1, the J call TRBJ1-2, with 9 bases that match TRBD1. Unmatched junction bases numbered 7, after V lost 4 bases and J lost 5 bases. Per the germline V gene, CDR1 is KGHDR and CDR2 is SFDVKD. The CDR3 extends over 15 amino acids. CDR3 in amino acids: CATSEGGQGKYGYTF. In nucleotides, the CDR3 is TGTGCCACCAGTGAGGGAGGACAGGGGAAGTATGGCTACACCTTC.

CDR3 nucleotide sequence: TGCAGTGCTAGACCGGCGGGTGAAAAACTGTTTTTT. Translating gives CSARPAGEKLFF. The chain employs TRBV20-1 and TRBJ1-4; D unclear. The V end lost 2 bases, the J end lost 7 bases, and 8 bases lay between the germline ends. Germline V lookup: CDR1 DFQATT, CDR2 SNEGSKA (reference sequence). This CDR3 spans 12 amino acids.